The 20 T cell receptor beta chains below come from one sample, sequenced in a study of shared clonotypes between healthy human individuals. Profiling relied on immunoSEQ multiplex PCR, and the TCRdb table lists in-frame clones only, not all of them. This repertoire shows 550,000 to 600,000 clones, around three quarters found once; its top ten account for 12%. Source material: PBMCs. These receptors all come from a woman aged 40 to 55 in good health. Some clones in this sample may be carry-over from other donors' samples.

V usage is TRBV5-6 and J usage is TRBJ2-7; 7 bases are shared with TRBD1. The CDR3 is made up of 16 amino acids. The germline CDR1 and CDR2 sequences are SGHDT and YYEEEE. V was clipped by 4 bases and J by 2 bases; unmatched bases: 12. The CDR3: CASSARGDSYTYEQYF. The CDR3 DNA reads TGTGCCAGCAGCGCTCGAGGGGACAGCTATACCTACGAGCAGTACTTC. The full variable domain, in which reference TRBV5-6 and TRBJ2-7 provide the parts outside the CDR3, is DAGVTQSPTHLIKTRGQQVTLRCSPKSGHDTVSWYQQALGQGPQFIFQYYEEEERQRGNFPDRFSGHQFPNYSSELNVNALLLGDSALYLCASSARGDSYTYEQYFGPGTRLTVT.

This clone was counted between two and nine times. The V call is TRBV6-5, the J call TRBJ2-7; perhaps TRBD2 as D (5 bases). Germline V gives CDR1 MNHEY, CDR2 SVGAGI. The CDR3 length is 16 residues. V gave up 2 bases and J gave up 2 bases, with 16 bases separating them. The CDR3 nucleotides are TGTGCCAGCAGTTACACGACTAACATTCTCCCCTACGAGCAGTACTTC. Encoded protein: CASSYTTNILPYEQYF.

This clone showed up many times. The J gene is TRBJ2-7, the V gene TRBV7-9; D not certain. The length of the CDR3 is 14 residues. The germline V and J ends were trimmed by 5 bases and 3 bases, with 14 bases remaining between them. Germline CDR1 reads SEHNR; CDR2 reads FQNEAQ (reference sequence). CDR3 in DNA: TGTGCCAGCAGCCTGGGGTTGGAAGGCTACGAGCAGTACTTC. It encodes CASSLGLEGYEQYF.

The V and J genes are TRBV4-2 and TRBJ2-3; 8 bases line up with TRBD2. The CDR3 is 15 amino acids. With 0 bases clipped from V and 5 bases from J, the junction kept 4 bases outside the gene matches. Germline V gives CDR1 LGHNA, CDR2 YNFKEQ. CDR3 coding DNA: TGTGCCAGCAGCCAAGAGCCAGCGGGAGTAGATACGCAGTATTTT. It encodes CASSQEPAGVDTQYF.

The V and J genes are TRBV20-1 and TRBJ1-1, with 7 nucleotides matching TRBD1. This CDR3 contains 11 residues. Germline V gives CDR1 DFQATT, CDR2 SNEGSKA (reference sequence). V trimming: 4 bases; J trimming: 7 bases; junction bases outside the gene matches: 3. The CDR3 nucleotides read TGCAGTGCTACAGGGGGACATGAAGCTTTCTTT. This codes for CSATGGHEAFF.

This clone has just a few counts. The chain is built from TRBV28 and TRBJ2-7; D might be TRBD2 (6 bases). Germline CDR1 reads MDHEN; CDR2 reads SYDVKM. The V end was cut by 5 bases, the J end by 3 bases, with 14 bases between. This CDR3 has 14 residues. Written as DNA, the CDR3 is TGTGCCAGCAGTCCGGGACGGACTATCTACGAGCAGTACTTC. Its translation is CASSPGRTIYEQYF.

This clone was counted only a few times. The J gene is TRBJ2-7, the V gene TRBV28; D is undetermined. The CDR3 has 12 residues. V was cut by 6 bases and J by 6 bases, with 12 bases left in between. CDR1 and CDR2 from the germline V gene are MDHEN and SYDVKM. This CDR3 reads CASSPTGREQYF. Here the CDR3 DNA reads TGTGCCAGCAGCCCCACTGGGCGCGAGCAGTACTTC.

The chain employs TRBV19 and TRBJ2-2; D not resolved. The CDR3 loop spans 12 amino acids. Germline V gene data show CDR1 as LNHDA and CDR2 as SQIVND (reference sequence). The V end lost 4 bases, the J end lost 5 bases, and 5 bases lay between the germline ends. The CDR3 loop is CASSTVTGELFF. The CDR3 DNA is TGTGCCAGTAGTACGGTAACCGGGGAGCTGTTTTTT.

The chain couples TRBV11-2 to TRBJ1-1, with 7 bases aligning to TRBD1. Per the germline V gene, CDR1 is SGHAT and CDR2 is FQNNGV. Unmatched junction bases numbered 7, after V lost 5 bases and J lost 1 base. There are 15 residues in the CDR3. In DNA, the CDR3 is TGTGCCAGCAGCCCGAACCGGGACAGGAACACTGAAGCTTTCTTT. It yields the protein CASSPNRDRNTEAFF. Looking up the rest from reference TRBV11-2 and TRBJ1-1 gives the full variable domain: EAGVAQSPRYKIIEKRQSVAFWCNPISGHATLYWYQQILGQGPKLLIQFQNNGVVDDSQLPKDRFSAERLKGVDSTLKIQPAKLEDSAVYLCASSPNRDRNTEAFFGQGTRLTVV.

The V call is TRBV7-2, the J call TRBJ2-5; D is undetermined. V was trimmed by 3 bases and J by 4 bases, leaving 9 bases between them. The CDR3 has 13 amino acids. CDR1 SGHTA and CDR2 FQGNSA come from the germline V gene. The DNA of the CDR3 is TGTGCCAGCAGCTTTTCCCCTCCAGAGACCCAGTACTTC. This sequence encodes CASSFSPPETQYF. The full variable domain, in which reference TRBV7-2 and TRBJ2-5 provide the parts outside the CDR3, is GAGVSQSPSNKVTEKGKDVELRCDPISGHTALYWYRQSLGQGLEFLIYFQGNSAPDKSGLPSDRFSAERTGGSVSTLTIQRTQQEDSAVYLCASSFSPPETQYFGPGTRLLVL.

Ten or more counts support this clone. V usage is TRBV15 and J usage is TRBJ1-4, with D perhaps TRBD1 (6 bases). V was shortened by 2 bases and J by 4 bases, with 11 bases between the two germline ends. This CDR3 has 15 amino acids. Per the germline V gene, CDR1 is LNHNV and CDR2 is YYDKDF (reference sequence). CDR3 in amino acids: CATSRLQGLNEKLFF. The CDR3 coding sequence is TGTGCCACCAGCAGACTACAGGGCCTTAATGAAAAACTGTTTTTT. Full variable domain (missing parts from reference TRBV15 and TRBJ1-4): DAMVIQNPRYQVTQFGKPVTLSCSQTLNHNVMYWYQQKSSQAPKLLFHYYDKDFNNEADTPDNFQSRRPNTSFCFLDIRSPGLGDTAMYLCATSRLQGLNEKLFFGSGTQLSVL.

In this sample, this clone turned up once. V gene TRBV5-1 combines with J gene TRBJ2-3; 8 bases agree with TRBD2. The CDR3 extends over 16 amino acids. V lost 4 bases to trimming and J lost 2 bases; unmatched junction nucleotides: 9. Per germline, CDR1 SGHRS and CDR2 YFSETQ. The DNA for the CDR3 is TGCGCCAGCAGCGCCCGACTAGCGCACGTCACAGATACGCAGTATTTT. It encodes CASSARLAHVTDTQYF.

This sequence joins TRBV15 and TRBJ2-7; D not certain. The V gene lost 0 bases and the J gene lost 3 bases, with 9 bases spanning the gap. This CDR3 is 14 amino acids long. Germline V CDR1 and CDR2: LNHNV, YYDKDF (reference sequence). The CDR3 DNA sequence: TGTGCCACCAGCAGAGACTCGGTGGGCTACGAGCAGTACTTC. This encodes CATSRDSVGYEQYF.

This clone was detected only a few times. CDR3 region: CASSYQGSGANVLTF. The DNA of the CDR3 is TGTGCCAGCAGTTACCAGGGATCTGGGGCCAACGTCCTGACTTTC. The V gene is TRBV6-5, the J gene TRBJ2-6; perhaps TRBD1 as D (5 bases). The CDR3 spans 15 residues. The germline V and J ends were trimmed by 2 bases and 1 base, with 6 bases remaining between them. Germline assignment: CDR1 MNHEY and CDR2 SVGAGI.

The V call is TRBV27, the J call TRBJ2-3; 7 positions match TRBD2. Germline CDR1 is MNHEY and CDR2 is SMNVEV (reference sequence). After removal of 6 bases from V and 3 bases from J, the junction contained 9 bases not matched to a gene. The CDR3 runs to 15 residues. DNA for the CDR3: TGTGCCAGCAGATCCATCGGGCGGGAGACAGATACGCAGTATTTT. Its protein product is CASRSIGRETDTQYF.

The V gene is TRBV7-3, the J gene TRBJ2-2; 7 nucleotides align to TRBD1. Germline assignment: CDR1 SGHTA and CDR2 FQGTGA. Trimming removed 5 bases from V and 5 bases from J; junction bases left unmatched: 8. This CDR3 region has 15 residues. This CDR3 reads CASSNRQGATGELFF. Here the CDR3 DNA reads TGTGCCAGCAGCAACAGACAGGGAGCGACCGGGGAGCTGTTTTTT.

The rearrangement uses TRBV28 and TRBJ2-7; 8 positions match TRBD1. Germline trimming cut 8 bases from V and 7 bases from J; bases unmatched to any gene: 10. The CDR3 is made up of 13 amino acids. Germline V lookup: CDR1 MDHEN, CDR2 SYDVKM. CDR3 sequence reads: CASDGGRGQEQYF. The CDR3 DNA follows: TGTGCCAGCGACGGTGGCAGGGGGCAGGAGCAGTACTTC. Variable domain in full (rest from reference TRBV28 and TRBJ2-7): DVKVTQSSRYLVKRTGEKVFLECVQDMDHENMFWYRQDPGLGLRLIYFSYDVKMKEKGDIPEGYSVSREKKERFSLILESASTNQTSMYLCASDGGRGQEQYFGPGTRLTVT.

This chain connects TRBV27 to TRBJ2-7; D not certain. Germline CDR1 MNHEY, CDR2 SMNVEV (reference sequence). This CDR3 comprises 12 residues. The ends were cut back, 7 bases at V and 6 bases at J, with 13 bases in the middle. The CDR3 is CASTSGSFEQYF. CDR3 nucleotides: TGTGCCAGCACCTCTGGATCATTCGAGCAGTACTTC.

V gene TRBV27 combines with J gene TRBJ2-1; 9 nucleotides agree with TRBD2. Germline trimming cut 2 bases from V and 3 bases from J; bases unmatched to any gene: 2. The CDR3 runs to 15 residues. Per the germline V gene, CDR1 is MNHEY and CDR2 is SMNVEV (reference sequence). CDR3 protein: CASSLTTSGYNEQFF. Written as DNA, the CDR3 is TGTGCCAGCAGTTTAACGACTAGCGGCTACAATGAGCAGTTCTTC.

This chain joins TRBV7-9 and TRBJ2-2; D remains ambiguous. Germline V CDR1 and CDR2: SEHNR, FQNEAQ (reference sequence). The CDR3 extends over 14 amino acids. Trimming left V 2 bases short and J 0 bases short, with 4 bases between. The CDR3 nucleotides are TGTGCCAGCAGCTTAAACTCGAACACCGGGGAGCTGTTTTTT. Its translation: CASSLNSNTGELFF.